This is a list of T cell receptor beta chains from one sample in a study of blood T cell repertoires in COVID-19. Clones were sequenced by immunoSEQ multiplex PCR, and TCRdb holds only the in-frame ones, with some missing. This table has 200,000 to 250,000 clones, about 87% appearing once. The specimen was PBMCs or T cells enriched from blood (not recorded which). These receptors all stem from a man over 45 who had been exposed to COVID-19. Both conserved end residues are part of each CDR3. The D gene is left open where the match is weak. Clone sizes are given selectively: once, few, many, or a class where the clone is expanded.

TGTGCCACCACAGGCGGTAAACGTGGCCATCAGCCCCAGCATTTT,CATTGGKRGHQPQHF,-,TRBJ1-5,-,TRBV28
TGCGCCAGCAGCCCCCCGACTGGCTCCTACAATGAGCAGTTCTTC,CASSPPTGSYNEQFF,-,TRBJ2-1,-,TRBV5-1
TGTGCCAGTAGTCCCTCGGACAGGGGGAATCAGCCCCAGCATTTT,CASSPSDRGNQPQHF,TRBD1,TRBJ1-5,-,TRBV19
TGTGCCAGCCGGGTGAGGAGGGCTGTAGGAGCTTTCTTT,CASRVRRAVGAFF,-,TRBJ1-1,-,TRBV6-5
TGTGCCAGCACCAGGGCTGCCTATGAAAAACTGTTTTTT,CASTRAAYEKLFF,-,TRBJ1-4,-,TRBV12-3/TRBV12-4
TGTGCCAGCAGTGAAGTCGGTACAGGGTGGAGGCAAGAGACCCAGTACTTC,CASSEVGTGWRQETQYF,-,TRBJ2-5,-,TRBV6-1
TGTGCCACCGCCACTGGGAACACTGAAGCTTTCTTT,CATATGNTEAFF,-,TRBJ1-1,-,TRBV5-6
TGTGCCAGCAGCGGCTCCGGTGGGAGTCAGCCCCAGCATTTT,CASSGSGGSQPQHF,-,TRBJ1-5,-,TRBV9
TGTGCCAGCAGTTTTAGTGTCGCCTATGGCTACACCTTC,CASSFSVAYGYTF,-,TRBJ1-2,-,TRBV27
TGCAGTGCTAGTGGAAGGGGAGGGGGGACTAATCAGCCCCAGCATTTT,CSASGRGGGTNQPQHF,-,TRBJ1-5,-,TRBV20-1
TGTGCCTGGAGTCAGGGCGGTGAGGACTATGGCTACACCTTC,CAWSQGGEDYGYTF,-,TRBJ1-2,-,TRBV30
TGTGCCAGCAGCCTGTGGGGGGGGCAGCCCCAGCATTTT,CASSLWGGQPQHF,-,TRBJ1-5,-,TRBV5-4
TGTGCCAGCAGCTTGGCAGGGGGTGTCGACGAGCAGTACTTC,CASSLAGGVDEQYF,TRBD1,TRBJ2-7,-,TRBV5-4
TGTGCCAGTAAACACGGGAATTATGGCTACACCTTC,CASKHGNYGYTF,-,TRBJ1-2,-,TRBV19
TGTGCCAGCAGCTTACTAGCGGGAGACACCGGGGAGCTGTTTTTT,CASSLLAGDTGELFF,TRBD2,TRBJ2-2,-,TRBV7-3
TGTGCCATCAGTGACCAGGTTACAGGGGGGAATTCACCCCTCCACTTT,CAISDQVTGGNSPLHF,TRBD1,TRBJ1-6,-,TRBV10-3
TGTGCCACCTCACAGGAGATGAACACTGAAGCTTTCTTT,CATSQEMNTEAFF,-,TRBJ1-1,-,TRBV28
TGCGCCAGCAGCTTGGAACCAGGGGGCGGTGGCTACACCTTC,CASSLEPGGGGYTF,TRBD1,TRBJ1-2,-,TRBV5-1
TGTGCCAGCAGCCTCGGTGATAACTATGGCTACACCTTC,CASSLGDNYGYTF,-,TRBJ1-2,-,TRBV5-6
TGTGCCAGTAGTATGAGGAACACCGGGGAGCTGTTTTTT,CASSMRNTGELFF,-,TRBJ2-2,-,TRBV19
TGCGCCAGCACCCTGGGGGGTAACACTGAAGCTTTCTTT,CASTLGGNTEAFF,-,TRBJ1-1,once,TRBV5-1
TGCAGCGTTGTGAAAACAGGAGGGTTCGGAACTGAAGCTTTCTTT,CSVVKTGGFGTEAFF,-,TRBJ1-1,-,TRBV29-1
TGTGCCAGCCAGTTTCAGGGGTGGGCTGGCTACACCTTC,CASQFQGWAGYTF,-,TRBJ1-2,-,TRBV28
TGTGCCAGCAATCTCGGGACAGCCAACAAACGCGGCTACACCTTC,CASNLGTANKRGYTF,TRBD1,TRBJ1-2,-,TRBV19
TGTGCCAGCAGCGTAAAAAATGAGCAGTTCTTC,CASSVKNEQFF,-,TRBJ2-1,-,TRBV7-2
TGTGCCATCAGTGAGCAGACAGGGACTAATGAAAAACTGTTTTTT,CAISEQTGTNEKLFF,TRBD1,TRBJ1-4,-,TRBV10-3
TGTGCCAGCAGTGGACATATGAACACTGAAGCTTTCTTT,CASSGHMNTEAFF,-,TRBJ1-1,-,TRBV2
TGTGCCAGCAGTTCAAACCCCGGGACAGGGGCTGAAGCTTTCTTT,CASSSNPGTGAEAFF,TRBD1,TRBJ1-1,-,TRBV6-5
TGTGCCAGCAGTTTACCGCGGGACTCCTATAATTCACCCCTCCACTTT,CASSLPRDSYNSPLHF,-,TRBJ1-6,once,TRBV28
TGTGCCAGTAGTAGGCCGGGTTCGGGGTGGGCCAAAAACATTCAGTACTTC,CASSRPGSGWAKNIQYF,-,TRBJ2-4,-,TRBV19
TGTGCCAGCAGTTCCCTTTGGACAGGAGATAGCAATCAGCCCCAGCATTTT,CASSSLWTGDSNQPQHF,TRBD1,TRBJ1-5,-,TRBV28
TGTGCCAGTAAGCGCAACAATAACTATGGCTACACCTTC,CASKRNNNYGYTF,-,TRBJ1-2,-,TRBV19
TGTGCCAGCAGCAAGGGACAGGGGTACGAGCAGTACTTC,CASSKGQGYEQYF,TRBD1,TRBJ2-7,-,TRBV7-3
TGTGCCACCAGAGGAGGACTAGCGGCGCTGAGGGGTGAGCAGTTCTTC,CATRGGLAALRGEQFF,TRBD2,TRBJ2-1,-,TRBV10-3
TGCGCCAGCAGCCAAGAGACAGGGTTGAATGAGCAGTTCTTC,CASSQETGLNEQFF,TRBD1,TRBJ2-1,-,TRBV4-1
TGCGCCAGCAGTTCTAGCGGGGGGTACAATGAGCAGTTCTTC,CASSSSGGYNEQFF,TRBD2,TRBJ2-1,few,TRBV10-2
TGTGCCACCAGCAGAGAGGCTAGCCCCCTGGGGAATGAGCAGTTCTTC,CATSREASPLGNEQFF,-,TRBJ2-1,-,TRBV15
TGTGCCAGCAGTTTAGGGCTCGCAGGGGTTGGGACTGAAGCTTTCTTT,CASSLGLAGVGTEAFF,-,TRBJ1-1,-,TRBV28
TGTGCCACCAGCAGTGGTGCAGGGGGCTACTTGGCTGGAAACACCATATATTTT,CATSSGAGGYLAGNTIYF,TRBD1,TRBJ1-3,-,TRBV15
TGTGCCAGCAGTTACATACCGGATGAAAAACTGTTTTTT,CASSYIPDEKLFF,-,TRBJ1-4,-,TRBV6-5
TGTGCCAGCAGCTTATCTGGGACAGAAAATTCACCCCTCCACTTT,CASSLSGTENSPLHF,TRBD1,TRBJ1-6,-,TRBV7-2
TGTGCCAGCAGTTTAGAGATTGCCTATAATTCACCCCTCCACTTT,CASSLEIAYNSPLHF,-,TRBJ1-6,-,TRBV28
TGCGCCAGCAGCGTAAACAGGGGATCGAACACCGGGGAGCTGTTTTTT,CASSVNRGSNTGELFF,TRBD1,TRBJ2-2,-,TRBV5-1
TGTGCCAGCAGCTTCTTTGGAGTTTACTTGGGAAACACCATATATTTT,CASSFFGVYLGNTIYF,-,TRBJ1-3,-,TRBV5-6
TGTGCCAGCAGCTGGACCGGAGGTACTGAAGCTTTCTTT,CASSWTGGTEAFF,-,TRBJ1-1,-,TRBV7-8
TGTGCCAGTATAAGGCGGGACAGGGAATACATGAACACTGAAGCTTTCTTT,CASIRRDREYMNTEAFF,TRBD1,TRBJ1-1,-,TRBV19
TGCAGCGGGACCCTTTTGACAGGGGGACCTGATACGCAGTATTTT,CSGTLLTGGPDTQYF,TRBD1,TRBJ2-3,once,TRBV29-1
TGCGCCAGCAGCTTGGAAGGCAGGTCCGGGGAGCTGTTTTTT,CASSLEGRSGELFF,-,TRBJ2-2,once,TRBV5-1
TGCGCCAGCAGCTTGGGAGCCCTAGGCGATGGCTACACCTTC,CASSLGALGDGYTF,-,TRBJ1-2,-,TRBV5-1
TGTGCCAGCTCACCACTTCCGCGAACGGATGGGGCTTATAATTCACCCCTCCACTTT,CASSPLPRTDGAYNSPLHF,-,TRBJ1-6,few,TRBV18
TGCGCCAGCAGCTTGGTGGAGGGCCAGGTCAATGAGCAGTTCTTC,CASSLVEGQVNEQFF,-,TRBJ2-1,-,TRBV5-1
TGCGCCAGCAGCCCCGGGACAGATCAAGAAGCTTTCTTT,CASSPGTDQEAFF,TRBD1,TRBJ1-1,-,TRBV5-1
TGTGCCAGCAGCTCAATAACAGGACGGGATGGCTACACCTTC,CASSSITGRDGYTF,-,TRBJ1-2,-,TRBV5-8
TGTGCCAGCAGCCGGACAGGACTCTATGGCTACACCTTC,CASSRTGLYGYTF,TRBD1,TRBJ1-2,-,TRBV5-4
TGTGCCAGCAGTTTATGGATGGGACAGGGGGGGCTTGGCTACACCTTC,CASSLWMGQGGLGYTF,TRBD1,TRBJ1-2,-,TRBV28